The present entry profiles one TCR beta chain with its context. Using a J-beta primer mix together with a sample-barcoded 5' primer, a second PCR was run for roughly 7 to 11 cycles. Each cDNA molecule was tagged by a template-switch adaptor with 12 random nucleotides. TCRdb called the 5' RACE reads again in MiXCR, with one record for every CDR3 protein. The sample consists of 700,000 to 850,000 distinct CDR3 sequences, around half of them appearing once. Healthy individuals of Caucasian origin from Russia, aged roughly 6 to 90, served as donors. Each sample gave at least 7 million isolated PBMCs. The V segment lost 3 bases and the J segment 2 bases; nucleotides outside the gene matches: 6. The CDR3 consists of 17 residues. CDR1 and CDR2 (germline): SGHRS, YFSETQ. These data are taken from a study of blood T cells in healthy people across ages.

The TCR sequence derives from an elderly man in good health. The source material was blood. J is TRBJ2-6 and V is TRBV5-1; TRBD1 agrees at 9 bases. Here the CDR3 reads CASSSGQGTTGANVLTF. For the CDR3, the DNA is TGCGCCAGCAGCTCCGGACAGGGGACAACTGGGGCCAACGTCCTGACTTTC.